This T cell receptor (beta chain) came from a study of T cell repertoires in cytomegalovirus infection. The V end lost 0 bases, the J end lost 3 bases, and 12 bases lay between the germline ends. The CDR3 runs 15 residues. In germline, CDR1 is MGHRA, CDR2 YSYEKL. A remark on this clonotype: Its antigen is not known.

TCRdb recomputed calls from the reads with MiXCR, one row per CDR3 protein. The table records under 850,000 distinct CDR3 sequences, around 35% of them present only once. The chain recombines TRBV4-1 with TRBJ2-7, with D hard to call. The specimen comprised cultured PBMCs, sampled from culture after CMV antigen stimulation. The origin of this receptor is a human donor in good health (CMV status not recorded). Some clones in this sample may be carry-over from other donors' samples. The CDR3 region has the DNA TGCGCCAGCAGCCAAGACGGAACGCCCGGCTACGAGCAGTACTTC. This translates into CASSQDGTPGYEQYF.